The 22 T cell receptor beta chains below come from one sample, sequenced in a study of T cell repertoires in cytomegalovirus infection. Each CDR3 protein is one row after TCRdb ran MiXCR on the reads. The sample yields about 280,000 distinct CDR3 sequences, 20% to 25% seen once. No antigen has been identified for these receptors. Source: cultured PBMCs, taken from culture after CMV antigen stimulation. The receptors stem from a human donor in good health (CMV status not recorded). Some clones in this sample may be carry-over from other donors' samples.

The chain joins TRBV7-2 to TRBJ1-5; perhaps TRBD1 as D (6 bases). CDR1 is SGHTA, CDR2 FQGNSA, per germline. This CDR3 is 16 amino acids long. V gave up 3 bases and J gave up 2 bases, with 14 bases separating them. CDR3 DNA sequence: TGTGCCAGCAGCTTTAGTAGGGCAGGGGGCAATCAGCCCCAGCATTTT. Translated, it gives CASSFSRAGGNQPQHF.

In this sample, this clonotype turned up many times. The chain employs TRBV7-9 and TRBJ2-1; 15 bases are shared with TRBD2. The J segment lost 1 base and the V segment lost 1 base, leaving 5 bases of the junction unmatched. CDR1 and CDR2 from the germline V gene are SEHNR and FQNEAQ (reference sequence). The CDR3 has 19 amino acids. CDR3: CASSLVGTSGRLSYNEQFF. The CDR3 region has the DNA TGTGCCAGCAGCTTAGTCGGGACTAGCGGGAGGTTGTCCTACAATGAGCAGTTCTTC.

This clonotype was seen only a few times. The V gene is TRBV6-2 or TRBV6-3, the J gene TRBJ1-1, with D possibly TRBD1 on 5 matching bases. CDR1 and CDR2 from the germline V gene are MNHEY and SVGEGT. The CDR3 runs to 13 residues. V was trimmed by 6 bases and J by 3 bases, leaving 11 bases between them. CDR3 protein: CASSFRDDTEAFF. Here the CDR3 DNA reads TGTGCCAGCAGCTTCAGGGACGACACTGAAGCTTTCTTT.

V gene TRBV20-1 combines with J gene TRBJ1-5; D is perhaps TRBD1 (5 bases). CDR3 size: 15 residues. The V and J ends lost 3 bases and 0 bases respectively, with 12 bases between them. Germline assignment: CDR1 DFQATT and CDR2 SNEGSKA (reference sequence). For the CDR3, the DNA is TGCAGTGCTAGTCCGGAGGGACTTAGCAATCAGCCCCAGCATTTT. Its translation: CSASPEGLSNQPQHF.

This chain joins TRBV11-2 and TRBJ2-2, with D tentatively TRBD1 or TRBD2 (6 bases each). CDR1 SGHAT and CDR2 FQNNGV come from the germline V gene. CDR3 size: 13 residues. The V and J ends lost 5 bases and 10 bases respectively, with 14 bases between them. CDR3 residues: CASSGGLNLELFF. Here the CDR3 DNA reads TGTGCCAGCAGCGGGGGGCTTAATTTGGAGCTGTTTTTT.

Many counts were recorded for this clonotype. The chain links TRBV7-2 to TRBJ2-2, with 8 positions matching TRBD2. J was trimmed by 7 bases and V by 7 bases; bases with no gene match: 8. The CDR3 sequence is 14 residues long. CDR1 is SGHTA and CDR2 is FQGNSA in the germline V gene. Here the CDR3 DNA reads TGTGCCAGCACTTTAGCGGGGCTGAACGGGGAGCTGTTTTTT. This gives the protein CASTLAGLNGELFF.

In its sample, this clonotype was seen a few times. One end of the junction is discordant with germline, which a read error may explain. The V gene is TRBV4-1, the J gene TRBJ1-2; possible D gene TRBD1, 6 bases. CDR1 is MGHRA, CDR2 YSYEKL, per germline. The CDR3 spans 14 residues. CDR3 coding DNA: TGTGCCAGCAGCCAAGAAGCGGGGGGCCGGGGCTACACCTTC. Translating gives CASSQEAGGRGYTF.

The chain employs TRBV6-1 and TRBJ2-1, with 10 bases identical to TRBD2. This CDR3 region has 15 residues. The germline V gene encodes CDR1 MNHNS and CDR2 SASEGT. V shed 6 bases and J 6 bases; nucleotides not matched to a gene: 8. The CDR3 region has the DNA TGTGCCAGCAGAATGAGCGGGAGGGCCCTCAATGAGCAGTTCTTC. Translation: CASRMSGRALNEQFF.

At least ten counts were recorded for this clonotype. The chain joins TRBV5-4 to TRBJ2-1; no clear D. Trimming took 2 bases from V and 2 from J, leaving 17 bases between them. The CDR3 totals 17 residues. Germline V CDR1 and CDR2: SGHNT, YYREEE (reference sequence). Here the CDR3 DNA reads TGTGCCAGCAGCTTTCTCGTAATAGCTGCAACCTACAATGAGCAGTTCTTC. Translating gives CASSFLVIAATYNEQFF.

V usage is TRBV20-1 and J usage is TRBJ2-3; D gene uncertain. CDR1 and CDR2 from the germline V gene are DFQATT and SNEGSKA (reference sequence). V lost 7 bases and J 3 bases, leaving 5 bases between the germline ends. This CDR3 is 10 amino acids long. The CDR3 loop is CSGQTDTQYF. Here the CDR3 DNA reads TGCAGTGGGCAGACAGATACGCAGTATTTT.

This clonotype showed up just a few times. The CDR3 region has the DNA TGTGCCAGCAGTTTTACTTCAGGGGGATCTTACGGAGAGACCCAGTACTTC. It codes for CASSFTSGGSYGETQYF. The genes are TRBV28 and TRBJ2-5; 7 positions agree with TRBD1. Germline V lookup: CDR1 MDHEN, CDR2 SYDVKM. This CDR3 has 17 amino acids. V shed 3 bases and J 4 bases; nucleotides not matched to a gene: 14. Filled out from reference TRBV28 and TRBJ2-5, the complete variable domain reads DVKVTQSSRYLVKRTGEKVFLECVQDMDHENMFWYRQDPGLGLRLIYFSYDVKMKEKGDIPEGYSVSREKKERFSLILESASTNQTSMYLCASSFTSGGSYGETQYFGPGTRLLVL.

This clonotype was seen repeatedly, ten times or more. V gene TRBV7-9 combines with J gene TRBJ1-5; 8 bases line up with TRBD1. Germline V lookup: CDR1 SEHNR, CDR2 FQNEAQ (reference sequence). V lost 2 bases and J lost 4; bases outside the gene matches: 1. The CDR3 is 14 amino acids. Written as DNA, the CDR3 is TGTGCCAGCAGCTTACAGGGGGCGAATCAGCCCCAGCATTTT. It is translated as CASSLQGANQPQHF.

The sample holds one count of this clonotype. The genes are TRBV15 and TRBJ2-1, with 16 bases fitting TRBD2. V was pared by 2 bases and J by 1 base, with 2 bases of the junction left unmatched. The CDR3 is made up of 18 amino acids. CDR1 LNHNV and CDR2 YYDKDF come from the germline V gene (reference sequence). CDR3 sequence reads: CATSRPGLAGGSYNEQFF. CDR3 bases: TGTGCCACCAGCAGACCGGGACTAGCGGGGGGGTCCTACAATGAGCAGTTCTTC.

The V gene is TRBV28, the J gene TRBJ2-2; 8 bases align to TRBD1. The germline CDR1 and CDR2 sequences are MDHEN and SYDVKM. There are 14 residues in the CDR3. J was trimmed by 6 bases and V by 6 bases; bases with no gene match: 6. The CDR3 spells CASRRDRGPGELFF. As DNA, the CDR3 is TGTGCCAGCAGACGCGACAGGGGTCCCGGGGAGCTGTTTTTT.

The rearrangement uses TRBV7-9 and TRBJ2-5; possibly TRBD1 for D (5 bases). Trimming cost V 6 bases and J 0 bases, with 8 bases left between them. The CDR3 loop spans 13 amino acids. Germline CDR1 and CDR2: SEHNR and FQNEAQ (reference sequence). In DNA form, the CDR3 reads TGTGCCAGCAGTCCGACAGACCAAGAGACCCAGTACTTC. As protein: CASSPTDQETQYF. Full variable domain (remainder filled in from reference TRBV7-9 and TRBJ2-5): DTGVSQNPRHKITKRGQNVTFRCDPISEHNRLYWYRQTLGQGPEFLTYFQNEAQLEKSRLLSDRFSAERPKGSFSTLEIQRTEQGDSAMYLCASSPTDQETQYFGPGTRLLVL.

The CDR3 loop reads CASSSGHLNTGELFF. The CDR3, as DNA: TGTGCCAGCAGTTCGGGACACCTGAACACCGGGGAGCTGTTTTTT. J is TRBJ2-2 and V is TRBV6-2 or TRBV6-3, with D maybe TRBD1 (6 bases). The germline V gene has CDR1 MNHEY and CDR2 SVGEGT. Trimming pared 4 bases from V and 1 base from J, leaving 10 bases between. This CDR3 is 15 amino acids long.

This clonotype occurred a few times. V and J are TRBV2 and TRBJ2-1; 10 positions agree with TRBD2. The J segment lost 3 bases and the V segment lost 7 bases, leaving 9 bases of the junction unmatched. This CDR3 region has 16 residues. Germline CDR1 reads SNHLY; CDR2 reads FYNNEI. Here the CDR3 DNA reads TGTGCCAGCAACCCCCCCGGGACTAGCGACTACAATGAGCAGTTCTTC. Its translation is CASNPPGTSDYNEQFF.

This clonotype was seen a handful of times. The chain couples TRBV28 to TRBJ1-1; D gene ambiguous. The ends were cut back, 6 bases at V and 0 bases at J, with 20 bases in the middle. This CDR3 spans 17 amino acids. Germline V gene sequence: CDR1 MDHEN, CDR2 SYDVKM. The CDR3 DNA reads TGTGCCAGCAGCTCAGGACGCAAAGGGAAGGTGAACACTGAAGCTTTCTTT. This translates into CASSSGRKGKVNTEAFF.

This clonotype was counted a few times. The chain's CDR3 is CASSQVAREKLFF. The DNA for the CDR3 is TGCGCCAGCAGCCAAGTTGCCAGGGAAAAACTGTTTTTT. The chain joins TRBV4-1 to TRBJ1-4; no clear D. This CDR3 has 13 amino acids. V was cut by 1 base and J by 8 bases, with 8 bases left in between. Germline V CDR1 and CDR2: MGHRA, YSYEKL.

The V and J genes are TRBV19 and TRBJ1-5; no reliable D call. The CDR3 is 14 amino acids. Trimming removed 6 bases from V and 2 bases from J, with 11 bases in between. CDR1 is LNHDA and CDR2 is SQIVND in the germline V gene (reference sequence). In nucleotides, the CDR3 is TGTGCCAGTAGCCTACTAAGAGGCAATCAGCCCCAGCATTTT. The encoded protein is CASSLLRGNQPQHF.

This clonotype has only a few counts. The genes are TRBV20-1 and TRBJ2-1; TRBD2 matches 9 bases. The CDR3 contains 16 residues. The V gene's germline CDR1 is DFQATT and CDR2 SNEGSKA (reference sequence). V lost 3 bases, J lost 3 bases, and 9 bases stayed unmatched. CDR3: CSARTIAGESYNEQFF. The CDR3 DNA sequence: TGCAGTGCTAGGACCATAGCGGGAGAGAGCTACAATGAGCAGTTCTTC.

This clonotype was counted a few times. This chain links TRBV7-2 with TRBJ1-3; unclear D gene. Germline lookup yields CDR1 SGHTA and CDR2 FQGNSA. The CDR3 contains 14 residues. V was clipped by 2 bases and J by 4 bases, with 9 bases between them. CDR3 sequence: CASSLNIGGNTIYF. The CDR3 nucleotides are TGTGCCAGCAGCTTAAACATAGGGGGAAACACCATATATTTT.